A single sample is the source of the 8 T cell receptor beta chains below, sequenced in a study of CD8+ T cells in alopecia areata. Indicated treatment: oral pan-JAK inhibitor, 5-10 mg twice daily. Sequencing templates came from extracted RNA that was reverse transcribed into cDNA. Some clones are missing from TCRdb's copy, which holds only in-frame ones; the method was immunoSEQ multiplex PCR. The sample has 150,000 to 200,000 clones, roughly 60% seen once. This sample comprised CD4+ T cells sorted from blood, obtained at week 24, from a patient treated with tofacitinib. The receptors shown here come from a human donor with alopecia areata.

V is TRBV7-2 and J is TRBJ2-3; possible D gene TRBD2, 5 bases. Germline values: CDR1 SGHTA, CDR2 FQGNSA. This CDR3 comprises 14 residues. Trimming stripped 6 bases from V and 0 bases from J, with 10 bases between. CDR3 protein: CASSREYSTDTQYF. In DNA form, the CDR3 reads TGTGCCAGCAGTCGGGAATATAGCACAGATACGCAGTATTTT. Filled out from reference TRBV7-2 and TRBJ2-3, the complete variable domain reads GAGVSQSPSNKVTEKGKDVELRCDPISGHTALYWYRQSLGQGLEFLIYFQGNSAPDKSGLPSDRFSAERTGGSVSTLTIQRTQQEDSAVYLCASSREYSTDTQYFGPGTRLTVL.

The chain recombines TRBV10-2 with TRBJ1-1; no definite D call. Germline CDR1 is WSHSY and CDR2 is SAAADI. The CDR3 totals 15 residues. Between the trimmed V and J ends, which lost 3 bases and 0 bases, there was a span of 11 bases. As DNA, the CDR3 is TGCGCCAGCAGTGATCGGTGGAATTTGAACACTGAAGCTTTCTTT. Protein product: CASSDRWNLNTEAFF.

CDR3 sequence: CASSPGASGTQYF. The CDR3 nucleotides read TGTGCCAGCTCACCCGGAGCCAGTGGGACCCAGTACTTC. This rearrangement joins TRBV18 to TRBJ2-5; D gene uncertain. V lost 3 bases, J lost 7 bases, and 12 bases lay in between. The germline V gene encodes CDR1 KGHSH and CDR2 LQKENI. The CDR3 totals 13 residues.

The chain recombines TRBV30 with TRBJ1-5; D not certain. V was shortened by 1 base and J by 2 bases, with 9 bases between the two germline ends. The CDR3 is made up of 14 amino acids. Germline V gene sequence: CDR1 GTSNPN, CDR2 SVGIG (reference sequence). The DNA for the CDR3 is TGTGCCTGGAGTGAGGTCCTTGGCAATCAGCCCCAGCATTTT. Its protein is CAWSEVLGNQPQHF. Based on the CDR3 plus reference TRBV30 and TRBJ1-5, the full variable domain is SQTIHQWPATLVQPVGSPLSLECTVEGTSNPNLYWYRQAAGRGLQLLFYSVGIGQISSEVPQNLSASRPQDRQFILSSKKLLLSDSGFYLCAWSEVLGNQPQHFGDGTRLSIL.

The V call is TRBV29-1, the J call TRBJ1-1, with TRBD1 as a possible D gene (5 bases). Germline CDR1 is SQVTM and CDR2 is ANQGSEA. The length of the CDR3 is 14 residues. V was pared by 3 bases and J by 1 base, with 12 bases between. CDR3 residues: CSVERTGRNTEAFF. The DNA of the CDR3 is TGCAGCGTTGAGCGAACAGGTCGGAACACTGAAGCTTTCTTT.

The chain couples TRBV5-6 to TRBJ1-2; TRBD1 agrees at 8 bases. The V gene end was trimmed by 6 bases and the J gene end by 7 bases; junction bases not matched to a gene: 14. The CDR3 has 15 residues. CDR1 is SGHDT and CDR2 is YYEEEE in the germline V gene. The CDR3 coding sequence is TGTGCCAGCACCAAGCGAGGGACAGGAAAAAGTGGCTACACCTTC. Amino acid sequence: CASTKRGTGKSGYTF.

This clone was recorded only once. V and J are TRBV6-5 and TRBJ2-2, with unresolved D. Germline CDR1 is MNHEY and CDR2 is SVGAGI. Deletions cut 0 bases from V and 0 bases from J, with 5 bases between. The CDR3 length is 15 residues. CDR3 nucleotides: TGTGCCAGCAGTTACTCCCCTCCGAACACCGGGGAGCTGTTTTTT. Translating gives CASSYSPPNTGELFF.

The table lists this clone with a count of one. V gene TRBV2 combines with J gene TRBJ1-5, with D possibly TRBD1 on 5 matching bases. V was shortened by 2 bases and J by 1 base, with 6 bases between the two germline ends. The germline V gene encodes CDR1 SNHLY and CDR2 FYNNEI. The CDR3 runs to 14 residues. CDR3 region: CASSEQGSNQPQHF. CDR3 sequence (DNA): TGTGCCAGCAGTGAACAGGGAAGCAATCAGCCCCAGCATTTT.